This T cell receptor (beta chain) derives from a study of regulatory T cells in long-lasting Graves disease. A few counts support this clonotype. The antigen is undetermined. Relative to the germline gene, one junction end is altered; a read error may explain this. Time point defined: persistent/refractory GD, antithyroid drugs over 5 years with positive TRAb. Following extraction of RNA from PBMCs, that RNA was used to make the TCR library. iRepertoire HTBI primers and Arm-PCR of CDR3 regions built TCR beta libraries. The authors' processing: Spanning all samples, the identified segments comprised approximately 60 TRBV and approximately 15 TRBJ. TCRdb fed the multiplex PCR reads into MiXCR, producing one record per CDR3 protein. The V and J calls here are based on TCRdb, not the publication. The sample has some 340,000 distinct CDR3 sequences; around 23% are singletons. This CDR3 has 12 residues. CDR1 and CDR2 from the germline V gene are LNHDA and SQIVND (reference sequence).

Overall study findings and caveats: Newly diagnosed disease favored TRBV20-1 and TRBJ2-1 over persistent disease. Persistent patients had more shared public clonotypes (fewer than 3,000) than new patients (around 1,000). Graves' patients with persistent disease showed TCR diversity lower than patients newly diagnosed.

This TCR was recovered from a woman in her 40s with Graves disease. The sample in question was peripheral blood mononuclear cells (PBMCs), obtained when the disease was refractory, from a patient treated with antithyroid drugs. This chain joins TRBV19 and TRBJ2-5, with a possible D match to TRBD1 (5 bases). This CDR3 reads CASSSRQGLLDF. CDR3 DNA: TGTGCCAGTAGTAGCCGCCAGGGCCTTTTGGACTTC.